Presented here are 2 T cell receptor beta chains from one specimen sequenced in a study of blood T cell repertoires in COVID-19. Only in-frame clones appear in the TCRdb table, and some are missing; sequencing was by immunoSEQ multiplex PCR. The sample has hundreds of thousands of clones, about 86% seen once; the top ten hold about 8.1%. Source material: peripheral blood. The receptors originated from a woman aged 45-65 years with acute or convalescent COVID-19.

The rearrangement links TRBV10-3 to TRBJ2-3, with 12 bases that match TRBD1. The CDR3 runs to 16 residues. The V segment lost 3 bases and the J segment 5 bases; nucleotides outside the gene matches: 6. Germline V gene lookup returns CDR1 ENHRY and CDR2 SYGVKD. The CDR3 sequence is CAISESGTGGGDTQYF. The CDR3 DNA follows: TGTGCCATCAGTGAATCCGGGACAGGGGGCGGAGATACGCAGTATTTT.

The chain employs TRBV6-2 or TRBV6-3 and TRBJ2-7, with a possible D match to TRBD1 (5 bases). The V and J ends lost 0 bases and 5 bases respectively, with 14 bases between them. Germline CDR1 is MNHEY and CDR2 is SVGEGT. The CDR3 consists of 15 residues. For the CDR3, the DNA is TGTGCCAGCAGTTACTCCCACAGGACGCCTGACGAGCAGTACTTC. Its translation is CASSYSHRTPDEQYF.